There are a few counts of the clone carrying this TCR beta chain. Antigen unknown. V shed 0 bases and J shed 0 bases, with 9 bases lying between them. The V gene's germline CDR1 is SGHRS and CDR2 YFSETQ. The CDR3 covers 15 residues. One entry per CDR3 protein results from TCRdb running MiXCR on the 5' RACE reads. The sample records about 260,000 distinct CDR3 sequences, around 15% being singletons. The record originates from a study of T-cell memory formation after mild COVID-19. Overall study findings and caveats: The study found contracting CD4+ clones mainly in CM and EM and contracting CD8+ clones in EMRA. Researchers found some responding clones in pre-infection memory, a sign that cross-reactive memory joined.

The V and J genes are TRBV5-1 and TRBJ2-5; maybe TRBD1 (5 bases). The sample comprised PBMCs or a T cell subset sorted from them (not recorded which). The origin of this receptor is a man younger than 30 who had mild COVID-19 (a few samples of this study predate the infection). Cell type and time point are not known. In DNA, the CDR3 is TGCGCCAGCAGCTTGGGACAGCTAAACCAAGAGACCCAGTACTTC. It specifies CASSLGQLNQETQYF.